This T cell receptor beta chain was documented in a study of identical twins listed by TCRdb under 2016. In the study overall: The study deep-sequenced TCR alpha and beta repertoires from monozygotic twins, unrelated adults of various ages and cord blood to test whether fetal clonotypes persist. To rule out contamination, the twin experiments were replicated at different times with different library preparation protocols.

What the work shows at the level of the full study, not this receptor alone: The excess sharing between twins in beta out-of-frame sequences was weaker because fewer shared sequences reduced the signal-to-noise ratio. Abundant cord blood beta clonotypes had fewer insertions, young adult naive repertoires showed a similar but weaker trend, and memory repertoires showed no such trend. Because the same donors could not be followed over many years, the conclusions relied on cross-sectional statistical analysis. Out-of-frame TCR alpha sharing in monozygotic twins was systematically underestimated by recombination models, whereas sharing between unrelated individuals was in agreement with the recombination models. Zero-insertion analyses could be partly confounded by invariant T cells such as MAIT and iNKT, though diverse VJ usage argued against such confounding for most clonotypes. Compared with coincidental sharing between unrelated individuals, out-of-frame TCR alpha sequences shared between twins had an excess of sequences with low generation probability.

This clonotype was counted ten times or more. Its antigen has not been determined. Per-base quality was not reported, and no clone a single base away is much larger than it. From cysteine to phenylalanine, the CDR3 is 15 amino acids long. Only the CDR3 DNA stays, 45 bases, in frame from base 1. Trimming costs V 7 bases and J 5 bases, and their ends lie 17 bases apart. The germline V gene specifies MDHEN as CDR1 and SYDVKM as CDR2. The receptor library was made with 5' RACE. Sequencing was carried out with an Illumina HiSeq 2000. A universal primer binding site was added through template switching, and the final cDNA carried a unique molecular identifier so that TCR cDNA molecules could be counted accurately. Specific primers in the conserved constant-segment region were used to synthesize first-strand cDNA for the TCR alpha and beta chains. To control for contamination, each cDNA library was double barcoded with a SMART-Mk sample barcode plus Illumina barcodes. TruSeq adapter sequences along with Illumina sample barcodes were introduced in two successive PCR steps. TCR alpha and beta cDNA libraries were sequenced on the Illumina HiSeq platform with custom primers. Per the authors' processing: Unique molecular identifiers were extracted from raw reads with MiGEC, and CDR3 positions were determined with MiXCR. Recombination models were inferred per individual with the repgenHMM and IGoR tools using an EM algorithm. The analysis of shared clonotypes was done with the tcR package in R, with sharing normalized by the product of cloneset sizes. To study raw recombination without the effects of thymic and clonal selection, out-of-frame nonproductive sequences were analyzed. TCRdb reprocessing: public reads trimmed at Q25 with fastp, clones called with MiXCR, in-frame beta chains kept. Duplicate CDR3 protein sequences are folded into a single record with the most common DNA and genes. TCRdb's processing, not the study's, gives the V and J calls here. For this sample the table gives some 600,000 distinct CDR3 sequences, of which under 8.5% were detected only once. Roughly 1.6% of the sample is held by the ten biggest clonotypes.

All donors were healthy Caucasians. Three pairs of female monozygotic twins, all aged 18 to 29 years, were included in the twin cohort. The RNA used for TCR libraries was isolated from peripheral blood mononuclear cells. The sample was also linked to a second study, of yellow fever vaccine responses in identical twins. The second study, in turn, reports: The authors reported that the T cell response to vaccination in identical twins appeared partly convergent and partly personalized. In the study, vaccine-responding T cell clones were precisely tracked in identical twins.

Sequencing was performed on PBMCs. The TCR comes from a woman in her late teens or twenties in good health. The V and J segments used are TRBV28 and TRBJ2-2; the D gene could be either TRBD1 or TRBD2, each agreeing at 5 bases. Here is the DNA: TGTGCCAGCAAGGATGCCCGGGGCCTGACCGGGGAGCTGTTTTTT. Translated, this is CASKDARGLTGELFF.